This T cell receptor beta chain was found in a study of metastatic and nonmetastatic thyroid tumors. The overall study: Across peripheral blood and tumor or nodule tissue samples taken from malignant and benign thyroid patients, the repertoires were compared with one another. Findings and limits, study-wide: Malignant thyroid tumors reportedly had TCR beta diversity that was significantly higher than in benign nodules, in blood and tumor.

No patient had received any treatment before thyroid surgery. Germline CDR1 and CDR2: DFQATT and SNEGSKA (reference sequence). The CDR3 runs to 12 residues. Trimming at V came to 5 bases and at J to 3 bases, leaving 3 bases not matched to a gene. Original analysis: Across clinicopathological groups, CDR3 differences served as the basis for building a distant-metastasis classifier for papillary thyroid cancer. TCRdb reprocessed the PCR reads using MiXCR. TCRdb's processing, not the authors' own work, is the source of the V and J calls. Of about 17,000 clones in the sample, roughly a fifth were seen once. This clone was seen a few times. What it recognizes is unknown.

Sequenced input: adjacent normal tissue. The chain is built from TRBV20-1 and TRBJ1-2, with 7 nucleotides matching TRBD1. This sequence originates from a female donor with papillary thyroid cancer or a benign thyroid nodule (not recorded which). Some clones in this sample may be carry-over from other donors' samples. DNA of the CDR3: TGCAGTGCTCCTACAGGGGACTATGGCTACACCTTC. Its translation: CSAPTGDYGYTF.